This TCR beta chain is from a study of T cell changes during pregnancy in multiple sclerosis. The CDR3 runs 15 residues. V lost 0 bases and J 1 base, leaving 10 bases between the germline ends. Germline V gene data show CDR1 as SGDLS and CDR2 as YYNGEE. The table came from immunoSEQ multiplex PCR; TCRdb's copy has only in-frame clones and leaves some out. Here the sample spans 45,000 to 75,000 clones, approximately 92% being singletons. The receptor was derived from a female donor with multiple sclerosis, enrolled in a pregnancy study. The sequencing here drew on peripheral blood, taken in the first trimester of pregnancy. This chain connects TRBV9 to TRBJ2-5, with TRBD1 as a possible D gene (5 bases). CDR3 in amino acids: CASSVGRGLQETQYF. In nucleotides, the CDR3 is TGTGCCAGCAGCGTAGGAAGGGGCCTCCAAGAGACCCAGTACTTC.